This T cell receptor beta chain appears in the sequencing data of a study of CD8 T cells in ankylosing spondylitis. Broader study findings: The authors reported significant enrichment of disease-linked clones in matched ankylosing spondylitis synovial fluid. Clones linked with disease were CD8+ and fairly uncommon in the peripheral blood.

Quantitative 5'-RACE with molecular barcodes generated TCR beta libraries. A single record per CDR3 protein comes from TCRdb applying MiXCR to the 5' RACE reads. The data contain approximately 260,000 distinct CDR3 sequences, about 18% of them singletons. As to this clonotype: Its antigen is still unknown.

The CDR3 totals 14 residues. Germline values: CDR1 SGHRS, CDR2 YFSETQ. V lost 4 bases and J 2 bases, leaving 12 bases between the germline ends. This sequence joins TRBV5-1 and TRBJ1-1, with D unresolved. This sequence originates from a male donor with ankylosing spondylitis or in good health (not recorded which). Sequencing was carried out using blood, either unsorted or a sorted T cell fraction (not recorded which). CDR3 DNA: TGCGCCAGCAGCCCCCCGGCGGGTAACACTGAAGCTTTCTTT. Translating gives CASSPPAGNTEAFF.